This T cell receptor (beta chain) was observed in a study of PD-1 blockade in mismatch repair-deficient tumors. In regard to this clone: Antigen specificity is unknown.

Trimming took 4 bases from V and 1 from J; bases not matched to a gene: 5. The CDR3 extends over 15 amino acids. Germline CDR1 SGHRS, CDR2 YFSETQ. Findings and limits, study-wide: Tumor-resident clones, often undetectable pretreatment in blood, expanded then contracted after pembrolizumab.

Time point noted: roughly 10-day in vitro stimulation with candidate neoantigen peptide 7. Each of several ELISpot-reactive candidate peptides was used for approximately 11-day stimulation. TCRdb keeps only in-frame clones here, not all; method: immunoSEQ multiplex PCR. The table has over 8,000 clones, over 75% seen once. The origin of this receptor is an adult with mismatch repair-deficient cancer. Source: cells cultured in vitro, taken from a patient treated with pembrolizumab. The chain is built from TRBV5-1 and TRBJ2-3; 8 nucleotides line up with TRBD1. CDR3 amino acids: CASSPGTGRTDTQYF. CDR3 DNA: TGCGCCAGCAGCCCGGGGACAGGCCGCACAGATACGCAGTATTTT.